A selection of T cell receptor beta chains follows, all from one sample in a study of post-analysis software for immune sequencing data. MiXCR was run by TCRdb on the PCR reads, yielding one entry per CDR3 protein. The sample has 650,000 to 850,000 distinct CDR3 sequences; approximately 53% are singletons. Sequencing input: blood. These receptors came from a girl aged 10 to 17 with multiple sclerosis. Each CDR3 is given with its conserved first and last residue. The order of the fields is J gene, V gene, D gene, clone size, CDR3 DNA, CDR3 protein. A D gene is named only where the DNA matches it firmly. Only some rows state a clone size, as once, few, many or a class for expanded clones.

>TRBJ1-5|TRBV12-3/TRBV12-4|TRBD1|-
TGTGCCAGCAGCCCAAGGGGGGCCATAGGACAGGGCAGCAATCAGCCCCAGCATTTT
CASSPRGAIGQGSNQPQHF
>TRBJ1-6|TRBV20-1|-|-
TGCAGTGCTAGAGATACGCAGCTCTATAATTCACCTCTCCACTTT
CSARDTQLYNSPLHF
>TRBJ2-1|TRBV5-1|TRBD1|-
TGCGCCAGCAGCTTGTGGAGGGGACAGGGTATCAATGAGCAGTTCTTC
CASSLWRGQGINEQFF
>TRBJ2-1|TRBV7-3|-|-
TGTGCCAGCAGCCCAAGGGGGACGGATGAGCAGTTCTTC
CASSPRGTDEQFF
>TRBJ2-7|TRBV12-3/TRBV12-4|-|-
TGTGCCAGCAGTTTTAGATCCGGGGACGAGCAGTACTTC
CASSFRSGDEQYF
>TRBJ2-7|TRBV25-1|-|-
TGTGCCAGCAGTGACCCTACAGGGGAGCAGTACTTC
CASSDPTGEQYF
>TRBJ1-6|TRBV20-1|-|-
TGCAGTGCTAGACGGACAGATTCACCCCTCCACTTT
CSARRTDSPLHF
>TRBJ2-7|TRBV5-1|-|-
TGCGCCAGCAGCACCGGGCTAAAGGCTGGATACGAGCAGTACTTC
CASSTGLKAGYEQYF
>TRBJ2-7|TRBV6-2/TRBV6-3|-|-
TGTGCCAGCAGTTACCAGCGGAGAGACTACGAGCAGTACTTC
CASSYQRRDYEQYF
>TRBJ2-7|TRBV7-9|TRBD1|-
TGTGCCAGCAGCTTGGGGACAGCGGCCAACTACGAGCAGTACTTC
CASSLGTAANYEQYF
>TRBJ1-2|TRBV12-3/TRBV12-4|-|-
TGTGTCAGCAGTTTAAGGCAGGGCCATGGCTACACCTTC
CVSSLRQGHGYTF
>TRBJ2-7|TRBV7-9|TRBD1|few
TGTGCCAGCAGCAAACTCGACAGGGACGAGCAGTACTTC
CASSKLDRDEQYF
>TRBJ1-5|TRBV29-1|TRBD1|-
TGCAGCCCCCGGACAGGGAGAGACTCTAATCAGCCCCAGCATTTT
CSPRTGRDSNQPQHF
>TRBJ2-7|TRBV14|-|-
TGTGCCAGCAGCACAACTAGTGTCTCCTACGAGCAGTACTTC
CASSTTSVSYEQYF
>TRBJ2-7|TRBV5-6|-|-
TGTGCCAGCACCGGACAGATAACTCCCTACGAGCAGTACTTC
CASTGQITPYEQYF
>TRBJ2-1|TRBV14|TRBD2|few
TGTGCCAGCAGCGAATTTCCTCTAGCGGACAACTACAATGAGCAGTTCTTC
CASSEFPLADNYNEQFF
>TRBJ2-3|TRBV3-1|TRBD2|-
TGTGCCAGCAGCCAGCCCGGGAGGGGGGATACGCAGTATTTT
CASSQPGRGDTQYF
>TRBJ2-1|TRBV7-6|TRBD1|-
TGTGCCAGCACCCCTCGGGGCAGGACAGGGATGAATGAGCAGTTCTTC
CASTPRGRTGMNEQFF
>TRBJ2-5|TRBV7-6|TRBD2|-
TGTGCCAGCAGCTTAGTGGGACTAGCGGGAGGGACCCAGTACTTC
CASSLVGLAGGTQYF
>TRBJ2-6|TRBV12-3/TRBV12-4|-|-
TGTGCCAGCAGTTCCCGGGGTGCTGGGGCCAACGTCCTGACTTTC
CASSSRGAGANVLTF
>TRBJ2-3|TRBV7-3|-|-
TGTGCCAGTCAGGGCGGGGCCGTAGATACGCAGTATTTT
CASQGGAVDTQYF
>TRBJ1-1|TRBV6-2/TRBV6-3|TRBD1|-
TGTGCCAGCAGTTTCACAGGGGGCTCGTCTGAAGCTTTCTTT
CASSFTGGSSEAFF
>TRBJ2-5|TRBV3-1|TRBD1|-
TGTGCCAGCAGCCAAGTTCACAGGGGAGAGACCCAGTACTTC
CASSQVHRGETQYF
>TRBJ2-5|TRBV20-1|TRBD1|-
TGCAGTGCTAGAGTAGGGGGCTATGGAGAGACCCAGTACTTC
CSARVGGYGETQYF
>TRBJ2-7|TRBV7-9|-|-
TGTGCCAGCAGCCACTTATTGAACTACGAGCAGTACTTC
CASSHLLNYEQYF
>TRBJ2-5|TRBV11-2|-|few
TGTGCCAGCAGCCCTACCACGCCGGCAGGAGGGAGAGGAGAGACCCAGTACTTC
CASSPTTPAGGRGETQYF
>TRBJ2-1|TRBV29-1|-|-
TGCAGCGTTGAACAACTGCTCCACGGTGAGCAGTTCTTC
CSVEQLLHGEQFF
>TRBJ2-5|TRBV29-1|TRBD2|few
TGCAGCGTTGAAGACGTTGGGACTAGCGGGAGAGAGACCCAGTACTTC
CSVEDVGTSGRETQYF
>TRBJ2-7|TRBV29-1|TRBD2|few
TGCAGCGGCTTCGGTCTAGCGGGAGGGTCGGGCGAGCAGTACTTC
CSGFGLAGGSGEQYF
>TRBJ2-1|TRBV6-5|-|few
TGTGCCAGCAGTTACTCATCAAGGGACAATGAGCAGTTCTTC
CASSYSSRDNEQFF
>TRBJ1-2|TRBV2|-|few
TGTGCCAGCAGTGCCGGCTACACCTTC
CASSAGYTF
>TRBJ2-3|TRBV7-2|TRBD2|-
TGTGCCAGCAGCTTCGGGGGGGCTCGCACAGATACGCAGTATTTT
CASSFGGARTDTQYF
>TRBJ1-1|TRBV6-1|TRBD1|-
TGTGCCAGCAGCTGGGACAGGTGGATGAACACTGAAGCTTTCTTT
CASSWDRWMNTEAFF
>TRBJ2-1|TRBV6-5|-|-
TGTGCCAGCAGTTACTCGGACAGATCTTGGAATGAGCAGTTCTTC
CASSYSDRSWNEQFF
>TRBJ2-1|TRBV24-1|-|-
TGTGCCACCAGTGATACGGGGGGCGGGAGTAGGTATAATGAGCAGTTCTTC
CATSDTGGGSRYNEQFF
>TRBJ1-1|TRBV12-3/TRBV12-4|-|-
TGTGCCAGCAGCCTCAGGGAGCGCACTGAAGCTTTCTTT
CASSLRERTEAFF
>TRBJ2-1|TRBV12-3/TRBV12-4|-|-
TGTGCCAGCAGTTTAGCGCTAGGAAGGGGGACTTACAATGAGCAGTTCTTC
CASSLALGRGTYNEQFF
>TRBJ1-1|TRBV5-1|TRBD1|few
TGCGCCAGCAGCGAGGGACAGGGGAACACTGAAGCTTTCTTT
CASSEGQGNTEAFF
>TRBJ2-3|TRBV7-8|-|-
TGTGCCAGCAGCAGAACTAGAACAGATACGCAGTATTTT
CASSRTRTDTQYF
>TRBJ2-1|TRBV7-3|TRBD2|-
TGTGCCAGCAGCTTAAATTCGCTCGCGGGGGGCCACAATGAGCAGTTCTTC
CASSLNSLAGGHNEQFF
>TRBJ1-1|TRBV15|-|-
TGTGCCACCAGCCCGGGAGATATAAGGATGAACACTGAAGCTTTCTTT
CATSPGDIRMNTEAFF
>TRBJ1-1|TRBV9|-|-
TGTGCCAGCAGCGTAGCTCCATTCCCGGGCCAGAACACTGAAGCTTTCTTT
CASSVAPFPGQNTEAFF
>TRBJ2-3|TRBV12-3/TRBV12-4|TRBD2|-
TGTGCCAGCAGTTTCGGCGGGGGGGCCTTCGATACGCAGTATTTT
CASSFGGGAFDTQYF
>TRBJ2-4|TRBV29-1|-|-
TGCAGCGCCCCGAAGGGGGACATTCAGTACTTC
CSAPKGDIQYF
>TRBJ2-5|TRBV14|TRBD2|-
TGTGCCAGCAGCCCCCGCCAAGGACTAGTGGAGACCCAGTACTTC
CASSPRQGLVETQYF
>TRBJ2-7|TRBV24-1|-|-
TGTGCCACCAGTGATCTACAGGAGAAGCAGTACTTC
CATSDLQEKQYF
>TRBJ1-1|TRBV7-6|-|-
TGTGCCAGCAGCTTAGGGACACAGAAATTGGGGGGCACTGAAGCTTTCTTT
CASSLGTQKLGGTEAFF
>TRBJ2-7|TRBV27|-|-
TGTGCCAGCAGTTCCCTAGGGGGCGAGCAGTACTTC
CASSSLGGEQYF
>TRBJ2-7|TRBV5-1|-|once
TGCGCCAGCACAGGGGAAGGCTCCTACGAGCAGTACTTC
CASTGEGSYEQYF
>TRBJ2-1|TRBV5-1|TRBD2|-
TGCGCCAGCAGCTTGGTACTAGCGGGGGAGGGTGAGCAGTTCTTC
CASSLVLAGEGEQFF
>TRBJ1-5|TRBV20-1|-|-
TGCAGTGCTAGAGAGAGCACGCGTCAGCCCCAGCATTTT
CSARESTRQPQHF
>TRBJ2-3|TRBV10-3|-|-
TGTGCCATCTCGGCAAGCGCGGCAGATACGCAGTATTTT
CAISASAADTQYF
>TRBJ2-2|TRBV20-1|-|-
TGCAGTGCTAGGCGGCAGATCAACACCGGGGAGCTGTTTTTT
CSARRQINTGELFF
>TRBJ2-4|TRBV29-1|-|few
TGCAGCGTTGTACAGGGCTACATTCAGTACTTC
CSVVQGYIQYF
>TRBJ2-3|TRBV20-1|TRBD2|-
TGCAGTGCTCAATTAGCGGGTTCAGATACGCAGTATTTT
CSAQLAGSDTQYF